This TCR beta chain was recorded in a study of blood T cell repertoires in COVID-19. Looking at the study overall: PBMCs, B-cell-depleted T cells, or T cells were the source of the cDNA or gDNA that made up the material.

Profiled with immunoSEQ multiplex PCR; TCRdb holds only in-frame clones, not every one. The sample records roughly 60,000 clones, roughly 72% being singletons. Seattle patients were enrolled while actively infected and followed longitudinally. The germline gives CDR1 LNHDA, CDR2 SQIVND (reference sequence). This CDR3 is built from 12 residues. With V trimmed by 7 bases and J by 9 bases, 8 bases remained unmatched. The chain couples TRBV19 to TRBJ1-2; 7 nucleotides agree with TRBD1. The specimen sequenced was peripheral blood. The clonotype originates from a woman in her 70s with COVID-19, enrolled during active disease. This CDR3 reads CASNNRGMSYTF. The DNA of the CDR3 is TGTGCCAGTAATAACAGGGGCATGAGCTACACCTTC.